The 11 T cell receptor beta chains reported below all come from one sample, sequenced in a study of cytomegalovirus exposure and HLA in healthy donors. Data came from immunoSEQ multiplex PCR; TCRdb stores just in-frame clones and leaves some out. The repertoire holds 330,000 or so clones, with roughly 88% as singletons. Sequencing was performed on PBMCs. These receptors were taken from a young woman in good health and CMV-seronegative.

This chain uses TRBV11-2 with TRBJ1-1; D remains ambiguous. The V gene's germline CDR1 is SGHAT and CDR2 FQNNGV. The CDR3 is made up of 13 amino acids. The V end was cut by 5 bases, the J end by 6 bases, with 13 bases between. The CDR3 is CASSQAPDPEAFF. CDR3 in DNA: TGTGCCAGCAGCCAGGCCCCCGATCCTGAAGCTTTCTTT.

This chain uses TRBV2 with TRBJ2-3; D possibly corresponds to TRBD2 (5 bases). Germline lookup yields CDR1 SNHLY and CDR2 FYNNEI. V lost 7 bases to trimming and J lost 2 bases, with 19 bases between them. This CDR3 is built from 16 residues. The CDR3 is CASTEGLSDFTDTQYF. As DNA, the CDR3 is TGTGCCAGCACCGAGGGTCTTAGTGACTTCACAGATACGCAGTATTTT.

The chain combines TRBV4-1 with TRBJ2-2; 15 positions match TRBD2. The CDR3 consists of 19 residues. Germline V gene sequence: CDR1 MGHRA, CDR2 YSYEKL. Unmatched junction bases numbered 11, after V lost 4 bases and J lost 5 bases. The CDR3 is CASSLAGLAGGMGTGELFF. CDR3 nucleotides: TGCGCCAGCAGCCTAGCGGGACTAGCGGGAGGAATGGGGACCGGGGAGCTGTTTTTT.

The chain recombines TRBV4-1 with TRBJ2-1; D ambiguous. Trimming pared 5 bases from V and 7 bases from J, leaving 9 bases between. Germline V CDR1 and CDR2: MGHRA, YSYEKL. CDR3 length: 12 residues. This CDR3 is CASSTVLNEQFF. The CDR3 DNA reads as TGCGCCAGCAGCACAGTCCTGAATGAGCAGTTCTTC.

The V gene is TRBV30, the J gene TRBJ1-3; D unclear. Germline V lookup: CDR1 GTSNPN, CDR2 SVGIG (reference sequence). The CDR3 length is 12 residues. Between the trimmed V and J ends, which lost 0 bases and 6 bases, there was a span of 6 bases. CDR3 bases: TGTGCCTGGAGTGTGGGCTCAAACACCATATATTTT. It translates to CAWSVGSNTIYF.

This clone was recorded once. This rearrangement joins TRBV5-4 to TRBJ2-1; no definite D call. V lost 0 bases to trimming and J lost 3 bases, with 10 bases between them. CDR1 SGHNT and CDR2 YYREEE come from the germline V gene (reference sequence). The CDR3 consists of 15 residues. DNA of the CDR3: TGTGCCAGCAGCTTGGACGCTCCCAGCTACAATGAGCAGTTCTTC. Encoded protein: CASSLDAPSYNEQFF. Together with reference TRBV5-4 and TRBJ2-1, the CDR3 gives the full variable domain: ETGVTQSPTHLIKTRGQQVTLRCSSQSGHNTVSWYQQALGQGPQFIFQYYREEENGRGNFPPRFSGLQFPNYSSELNVNALELDDSALYLCASSLDAPSYNEQFFGPGTRLTVL.

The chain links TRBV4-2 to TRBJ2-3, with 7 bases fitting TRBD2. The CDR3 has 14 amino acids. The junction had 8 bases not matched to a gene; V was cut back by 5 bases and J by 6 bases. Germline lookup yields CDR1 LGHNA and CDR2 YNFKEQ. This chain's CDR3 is CASSLGLSVDTQYF. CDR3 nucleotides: TGTGCCAGCAGCTTGGGACTATCGGTGGATACGCAGTATTTT.

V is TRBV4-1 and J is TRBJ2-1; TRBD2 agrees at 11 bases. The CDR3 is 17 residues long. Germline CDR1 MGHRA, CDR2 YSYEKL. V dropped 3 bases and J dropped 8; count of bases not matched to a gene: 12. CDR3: CASSQPRLAGHQDEQFF. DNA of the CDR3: TGCGCCAGCAGCCAGCCTCGACTAGCGGGACATCAGGATGAGCAGTTCTTC.

In DNA, the CDR3 is TGTGCCAGCTCACTGGCGGGGGGTACAGATACGCAGTATTTT. As protein: CASSLAGGTDTQYF. This chain uses TRBV18 with TRBJ2-3; 8 bases agree with TRBD2. Looked up from germline, CDR1 is KGHSH and CDR2 is LQKENI. This CDR3 has 14 amino acids. The ends lost 4 bases at V and 3 bases at J; junction bases unmatched: 3.

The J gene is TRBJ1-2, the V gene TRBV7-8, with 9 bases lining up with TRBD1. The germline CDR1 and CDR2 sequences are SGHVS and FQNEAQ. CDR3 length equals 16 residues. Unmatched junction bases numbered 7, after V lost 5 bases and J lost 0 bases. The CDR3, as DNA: TGTGCCAGCAGCAACCGGGACAGGGCTTCTAACTATGGCTACACCTTC. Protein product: CASSNRDRASNYGYTF.

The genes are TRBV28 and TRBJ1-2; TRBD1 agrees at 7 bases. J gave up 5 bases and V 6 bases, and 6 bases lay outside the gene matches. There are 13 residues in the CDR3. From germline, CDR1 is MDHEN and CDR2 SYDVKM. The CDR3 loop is CASRTTGQYGYTF. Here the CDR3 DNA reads TGTGCCAGCAGGACGACAGGGCAATATGGCTACACCTTC.